These 30 T cell receptor beta chains were all obtained from the same sample, sequenced in a study of blood T cell repertoires in COVID-19. Profiling relied on immunoSEQ multiplex PCR, and the TCRdb table lists in-frame clones only, not all of them. The sample shows some 170,000 clones, approximately 88% of them seen only once. What was sequenced was peripheral blood. The receptors derive from a woman in her fifties or sixties with acute or convalescent COVID-19.

This chain links TRBV12-5 with TRBJ1-5, with a weak D call TRBD1 (5 bases). Germline CDR1 LGHNT, CDR2 FRNRAP. V lost 4 bases, J lost 4 bases, and 8 bases lay in between. There are 13 residues in the CDR3. The CDR3 DNA is TGTGCTAGTGGTTCCGGGGGTAATCAGCCCCAGCATTTT. This translates into CASGSGGNQPQHF. Complete variable domain (other parts from reference TRBV12-5 and TRBJ1-5): DARVTQTPRHKVTEMGQEVTMRCQPILGHNTVFWYRQTMMQGLELLAYFRNRAPLDDSGMPKDRFSAEMPDATLATLKIQPSEPRDSAVYFCASGSGGNQPQHFGDGTRLSIL.

In this sample, this clone turned up once. This rearrangement joins TRBV27 to TRBJ2-7, with a possible D match to TRBD2 (6 bases). V dropped 8 bases and J dropped 0 bases, with 11 bases sitting between them. Germline V gene data show CDR1 as MNHEY and CDR2 as SMNVEV (reference sequence). The CDR3 contains 13 residues. The CDR3 spells CASGPGASYEQYF. CDR3 DNA sequence: TGTGCCAGCGGGCCGGGAGCCTCCTACGAGCAGTACTTC.

CDR3 in DNA: TGCGCCAGCAGCCAAGATTTAACGGGGCTAGCGGGGGCCCGTTGGACCCAGTACTTC. The encoded protein is CASSQDLTGLAGARWTQYF. The chain links TRBV4-3 to TRBJ2-5, with 10 bases aligning to TRBD2. J gave up 7 bases and V 0 bases, and 17 bases lay outside the gene matches. The CDR3 has 19 residues. Looked up from germline, CDR1 is LGHNA and CDR2 is YSLEER.

The sample holds one count of this clone. The chain combines TRBV10-3 with TRBJ2-3, with D tentatively TRBD1 (6 bases). Germline assignment: CDR1 ENHRY and CDR2 SYGVKD. Trimming removed 6 bases from V and 2 bases from J, with 12 bases in between. The CDR3 is 14 residues long. CDR3 loop: CAIRPGQNTDTQYF. The DNA of the CDR3 is TGTGCCATCAGACCGGGACAAAACACAGATACGCAGTATTTT.

J is TRBJ1-3 and V is TRBV7-2, with D unresolved. This CDR3 is 16 amino acids long. V was clipped by 1 base and J by 2 bases, with 12 bases between them. Germline-derived CDR1 and CDR2 are SGHTA and FQGNSA. The CDR3 bases are TGTGCCAGCAGCTTAGTCCCGGGAAGTCCTGGAAACACCATATATTTT. Translation: CASSLVPGSPGNTIYF.

The rearrangement uses TRBV3-1 (or the pseudogene TRBV3-2) and TRBJ2-7, with 8 bases aligning to TRBD2. After removal of 0 bases from V and 3 bases from J, the junction contained 4 bases not matched to a gene. From germline, CDR1 is LGHDT and CDR2 YNNKEL (reference sequence). This CDR3 has 15 residues. This CDR3 is CASSQDLRGVYEQYF. CDR3 nucleotide sequence: TGTGCCAGCAGCCAAGACCTGCGGGGGGTCTACGAGCAGTACTTC.

The chain has TRBV27 and TRBJ1-2, with TRBD1 matching over 9 bases. The CDR3 is 16 amino acids. V was clipped by 5 bases and J by 4 bases; unmatched bases: 11. Germline V gives CDR1 MNHEY, CDR2 SMNVEV (reference sequence). CDR3 bases: TGTGCCAGCAGTCCGAACCGGGACAGGGTGGCCTATGGCTACACCTTC. Translation gives CASSPNRDRVAYGYTF.

The chain joins TRBV30 to TRBJ1-5, with 8 positions matching TRBD1. This CDR3 is 18 amino acids long. Germline assignment: CDR1 GTSNPN and CDR2 SVGIG (reference sequence). J was trimmed by 1 base and V by 1 base; bases with no gene match: 12. In nucleotides, the CDR3 is TGTGCCTGGAGTGCTAGTCGGACAGGGCAGGGGAGCAATCAGCCCCAGCATTTT. Amino acid sequence: CAWSASRTGQGSNQPQHF. Supplemented by reference TRBV30 and TRBJ1-5, the full variable domain reads SQTIHQWPATLVQPVGSPLSLECTVEGTSNPNLYWYRQAAGRGLQLLFYSVGIGQISSEVPQNLSASRPQDRQFILSSKKLLLSDSGFYLCAWSASRTGQGSNQPQHFGDGTRLSIL.

The chain employs TRBV27 and TRBJ1-3; D is unresolved. This CDR3 spans 13 amino acids. The germline V gene has CDR1 MNHEY and CDR2 SMNVEV (reference sequence). The V end lost 0 bases, the J end lost 8 bases, and 8 bases lay between the germline ends. The CDR3 region has the DNA TGTGCCAGCAGTTTATCGCTGGCAGACACCATATATTTT. Protein: CASSLSLADTIYF.

The chain is built from TRBV5-6 and TRBJ2-5, with D perhaps matching TRBD1 (5 bases). The germline V gene encodes CDR1 SGHDT and CDR2 YYEEEE. This CDR3 has 14 amino acids. Deletions cut 0 bases from V and 4 bases from J, with 10 bases between. This CDR3 is CASSLVRVPETQYF. The CDR3 DNA follows: TGTGCCAGCAGCTTGGTCAGGGTCCCAGAGACCCAGTACTTC.

This chain uses TRBV9 with TRBJ2-2; 9 bases match TRBD1. The germline gives CDR1 SGDLS, CDR2 YYNGEE. The V and J ends lost 5 bases and 4 bases, in that order; junction bases with no gene match: 6. This CDR3 has 15 residues. This CDR3 is CASRQGQGGTGELFF. The CDR3 region has the DNA TGTGCCAGCAGACAGGGACAGGGAGGCACCGGGGAGCTGTTTTTT.

This clone has just one count. V usage is TRBV30 and J usage is TRBJ1-1; weak D call: TRBD1 (6 bases). In germline, CDR1 is GTSNPN, CDR2 SVGIG (reference sequence). V was clipped by 6 bases and J by 1 base, with 15 bases between them. This CDR3 has 14 residues. CDR3 bases: TGTGCCTGTAACTACAGGGAGAAGAACACTGAAGCTTTCTTT. This gives the protein CACNYREKNTEAFF. The full variable domain, with the rest looked up from reference TRBV30 and TRBJ1-1, is SQTIHQWPATLVQPVGSPLSLECTVEGTSNPNLYWYRQAAGRGLQLLFYSVGIGQISSEVPQNLSASRPQDRQFILSSKKLLLSDSGFYLCACNYREKNTEAFFGQGTRLTVV.

This clone was seen a single time. The J gene is TRBJ1-4, the V gene TRBV29-1; no clear D. The CDR3 runs to 14 residues. The ends were cut back, 4 bases at V and 5 bases at J, with 14 bases in the middle. Germline CDR1 is SQVTM and CDR2 is ANQGSEA. The CDR3 reads CSVAWGGRNEKLFF. Written as DNA, the CDR3 is TGCAGCGTTGCCTGGGGAGGAAGGAATGAAAAACTGTTTTTT.

The chain combines TRBV6-5 with TRBJ2-4; 10 bases fit TRBD1. CDR3 length: 16 residues. The germline gives CDR1 MNHEY, CDR2 SVGAGI. Trimming cost V 4 bases and J 2 bases; bases outside gene matches: 5. CDR3 sequence reads: CASSSGQGLSKNIQYF. CDR3 in DNA: TGTGCCAGCAGTTCGGGACAGGGGTTGTCCAAAAACATTCAGTACTTC.

The genes are TRBV6-1 and TRBJ1-2; maybe TRBD1 (5 bases). Germline V gene sequence: CDR1 MNHNS, CDR2 SASEGT. CDR3 size: 12 residues. V gave up 1 base and J gave up 7 bases, with 7 bases separating them. CDR3 in amino acids: CASSEGGGGYTF. The CDR3 DNA follows: TGTGCCAGCAGTGAAGGGGGGGGTGGCTACACCTTC.

The chain has TRBV3-1 (or the pseudogene TRBV3-2) and TRBJ1-5; 7 bases match TRBD1. CDR1 is LGHDT, CDR2 YNNKEL, per germline (reference sequence). V trimming: 0 bases; J trimming: 6 bases; junction bases outside the gene matches: 5. CDR3 length: 15 amino acids. The CDR3 sequence: CASSQDTQGIQPQHF. In DNA, the CDR3 is TGTGCCAGCAGCCAAGACACACAGGGGATTCAGCCCCAGCATTTT.

V is TRBV5-4 and J is TRBJ2-3; D is unclear. The germline V and J ends were trimmed by 0 bases and 2 bases, with 10 bases remaining between them. The CDR3 consists of 15 residues. CDR1 SGHNT and CDR2 YYREEE come from the germline V gene (reference sequence). This CDR3 is CASSLGQALTDTQYF. The CDR3 DNA reads TGTGCCAGCAGCTTGGGGCAGGCCCTCACAGATACGCAGTATTTT.

The chain uses TRBV9 and TRBJ2-3, with 10 positions matching TRBD2. This CDR3 contains 15 residues. Looked up from germline, CDR1 is SGDLS and CDR2 is YYNGEE. V trimming: 4 bases; J trimming: 5 bases; junction bases outside the gene matches: 7. DNA of the CDR3: TGTGCCAGCAGCACTCCCGGACTAGCGGTAGATACGCAGTATTTT. Its translation is CASSTPGLAVDTQYF. The full variable domain, rest sourced from reference TRBV9 and TRBJ2-3, is DSGVTQTPKHLITATGQRVTLRCSPRSGDLSVYWYQQSLDQGLQFLIQYYNGEERAKGNILERFSAQQFPDLHSELNLSSLELGDSALYFCASSTPGLAVDTQYFGPGTRLTVL.

The chain is built from TRBV3-1 (or the pseudogene TRBV3-2) and TRBJ1-3, with no clear D. Germline V gene data show CDR1 as LGHDT and CDR2 as YNNKEL (reference sequence). CDR3 length equals 15 residues. V gave up 1 base and J gave up 2 bases, with 9 bases separating them. Here the CDR3 DNA reads TGTGCCAGCAGCCAAGGAGCTGTGACTGGAAACACCATATATTTT. This gives the protein CASSQGAVTGNTIYF.

The rearrangement links TRBV20-1 to TRBJ1-1; D call uncertain. V lost 5 bases and J lost 11, with 15 bases in between. This CDR3 has 11 residues. Germline CDR1 DFQATT, CDR2 SNEGSKA (reference sequence). CDR3 loop: CSAWGGQVAFF. In nucleotides, the CDR3 is TGCAGTGCTTGGGGAGGCCAGGTGGCTTTCTTT.

J is TRBJ1-3 and V is TRBV3-1 (or the pseudogene TRBV3-2); D uncertain. The CDR3 is 16 amino acids. Trimming took 4 bases from V and 0 from J, leaving 13 bases between them. Germline CDR1 reads LGHDT; CDR2 reads YNNKEL (reference sequence). The CDR3 reads CASSRFQMASGNTIYF. DNA of the CDR3: TGTGCCAGCAGCCGTTTCCAAATGGCCTCTGGAAACACCATATATTTT.

This chain uses TRBV5-1 with TRBJ1-2; no reliable D call. CDR3 length equals 11 residues. Looked up from germline, CDR1 is SGHRS and CDR2 is YFSETQ. Trimming shortened V by 4 bases and J by 8 bases, and 9 bases separated the two germline ends. CDR3 nucleotide sequence: TGCGCCAGCAGCGGTACATGGGGCTACACCTTC. This sequence encodes CASSGTWGYTF.

V gene TRBV5-8 combines with J gene TRBJ1-5; the D gene is possibly TRBD1 (6 bases). The V and J ends lost 0 bases and 2 bases respectively, with 12 bases between them. This CDR3 comprises 16 residues. Germline V gene data show CDR1 as SGHTS and CDR2 as YDEGEE. The CDR3 is CASSLAFRGGNQPQHF. The CDR3 coding sequence is TGTGCCAGCAGCTTGGCATTCAGGGGTGGCAATCAGCCCCAGCATTTT. The full variable domain, completed using reference TRBV5-8 and TRBJ1-5, is EAGVTQSPTHLIKTRGQQATLRCSPISGHTSVYWYQQALGLGLQFLLWYDEGEERNRGNFPPRFSGRQFPNYSSELNVNALELEDSALYLCASSLAFRGGNQPQHFGDGTRLSIL.

This clone has only one observation. This chain links TRBV5-6 with TRBJ2-7; TRBD1 matches 8 bases. The CDR3 contains 15 residues. The V gene end was trimmed by 4 bases and the J gene end by 4 bases; junction bases not matched to a gene: 10. The germline gives CDR1 SGHDT, CDR2 YYEEEE. The CDR3 nucleotides read TGTGCCAGCAGCCCAGAGGGACAGGCAATTTACGAGCAGTACTTC. Protein product: CASSPEGQAIYEQYF.

This clone was picked up one time. This chain joins TRBV3-1 (or the pseudogene TRBV3-2) and TRBJ2-5; D call uncertain. This CDR3 comprises 14 residues. The germline V gene encodes CDR1 LGHDT and CDR2 YNNKEL (reference sequence). Between the trimmed V and J ends, which lost 4 bases and 5 bases, there was a span of 14 bases. The CDR3 DNA is TGTGCCAGCAGCCCGACTGGAAGTAGCGAGACCCAGTACTTC. Protein: CASSPTGSSETQYF.

The chain links TRBV4-2 to TRBJ2-7; possibly TRBD2 for D (5 bases). Germline values: CDR1 LGHNA, CDR2 YNFKEQ. The CDR3 is 16 residues long. The ends were cut back, 0 bases at V and 0 bases at J, with 12 bases in the middle. The CDR3 region has the DNA TGTGCCAGCAGCCAAGAGTTGAGGGTTAGCTCCTACGAGCAGTACTTC. It specifies CASSQELRVSSYEQYF.

The genes are TRBV11-2 and TRBJ1-2, with no clear D. This CDR3 has 16 amino acids. Trimming left V 4 bases short and J 3 bases short, with 18 bases between. Germline assignment: CDR1 SGHAT and CDR2 FQNNGV. The CDR3 sequence: CASSSPSGPYYYGYTF. The CDR3 nucleotides read TGTGCCAGCAGCTCCCCGTCTGGGCCTTATTACTATGGCTACACCTTC.

This chain uses TRBV9 with TRBJ1-2, with 9 nucleotides matching TRBD1. The germline gives CDR1 SGDLS, CDR2 YYNGEE. The CDR3 runs 13 residues. V was pared by 0 bases and J by 6 bases, with 0 bases of the junction left unmatched. CDR3 amino acids: CASSVGQGDGYTF. The CDR3 nucleotides are TGTGCCAGCAGCGTAGGACAGGGGGATGGCTACACCTTC.

The gene calls are TRBV7-2 and TRBJ2-1; the D gene is possibly TRBD1 (5 bases). CDR1 is SGHTA, CDR2 FQGNSA, per germline. The CDR3 is 17 residues long. V was shortened by 1 base and J by 0 bases, with 13 bases between the two germline ends. The DNA for the CDR3 is TGTGCCAGCAGCTTAGGGCTCGCTAGGGGCTCCTACAATGAGCAGTTCTTC. It yields the protein CASSLGLARGSYNEQFF. The full variable domain, with the rest looked up from reference TRBV7-2 and TRBJ2-1, is GAGVSQSPSNKVTEKGKDVELRCDPISGHTALYWYRQSLGQGLEFLIYFQGNSAPDKSGLPSDRFSAERTGGSVSTLTIQRTQQEDSAVYLCASSLGLARGSYNEQFFGPGTRLTVL.

CDR3 DNA: TGTGCCAGCACTTACACAGGGGGAAATTCACCCCTCCACTTT. Translating gives CASTYTGGNSPLHF. The chain has TRBV27 and TRBJ1-6; 8 bases are a match to TRBD1. Trimming cost V 7 bases and J 7 bases; bases outside gene matches: 6. In germline, CDR1 is MNHEY, CDR2 SMNVEV (reference sequence). This CDR3 comprises 14 residues.